The 21 T cell receptor beta chains below come from one sample, sequenced in a study of somatic mutations in cytotoxic T cells in rheumatoid arthritis. TCRdb's copy holds only in-frame clones and misses some; the assay was immunoSEQ multiplex PCR. The profile shows 15,000 or so clones, almost 85% of them singletons. Sample: CD8+ T cells sorted from blood. Receptors originate from a woman aged 45 to 65 with rheumatoid arthritis.

V is TRBV6-6 and J is TRBJ2-3, with D unresolved. Trimming left V 5 bases short and J 6 bases short, with 15 bases between. The CDR3 has 14 amino acids. Germline loops: CDR1 MNHNY, CDR2 SVGAGI (reference sequence). CDR3 region: CASSPVVFPDTQYF. In DNA, the CDR3 is TGTGCCAGCAGTCCCGTAGTATTCCCCGATACGCAGTATTTT.

The rearrangement joins TRBV7-9 to TRBJ2-3; 8 nucleotides agree with TRBD2. CDR3 length: 14 residues. Germline CDR1 is SEHNR and CDR2 is FQNEAQ (reference sequence). With 4 bases clipped from V and 6 bases from J, the junction kept 6 bases outside the gene matches. For the CDR3, the DNA is TGTGCCAGCAGCTACCACGGCGGGGGGGATACGCAGTATTTT. Its protein product is CASSYHGGGDTQYF.

This clone was counted between two and nine times. This rearrangement joins TRBV5-4 to TRBJ2-2, with unresolved D. CDR1 is SGHNT and CDR2 is YYREEE in the germline V gene (reference sequence). The CDR3 totals 14 residues. V lost 0 bases to trimming and J lost 2 bases, with 5 bases between them. The CDR3 reads CASSLEVNTGELFF. Here the CDR3 DNA reads TGTGCCAGCAGCTTGGAGGTAAACACCGGGGAGCTGTTTTTT.

V gene TRBV7-9 combines with J gene TRBJ1-1, with a tentative D call TRBD1 (6 bases). The germline V gene has CDR1 SEHNR and CDR2 FQNEAQ (reference sequence). Trimming left V 11 bases short and J 4 bases short, with 14 bases between. CDR3 length equals 12 residues. The CDR3 DNA follows: TGTGCCCCCGGGGGGGGCGTCACTGAAGCTTTCTTT. It encodes CAPGGGVTEAFF.

V and J are TRBV7-6 and TRBJ2-5; 13 positions match TRBD2. CDR3 length equals 17 residues. The germline V gene encodes CDR1 SGHVS and CDR2 FNYEAQ. V dropped 5 bases and J dropped 1; count of bases not matched to a gene: 7. The CDR3, as DNA: TGTGCCAGCAGCCCTAGGACTAGCGGGAGCCTCCAAGAGACCCAGTACTTC. Protein sequence: CASSPRTSGSLQETQYF.

This chain connects TRBV11-2 to TRBJ2-2; D gene unclear. Trimming cost V 6 bases and J 8 bases, with 7 bases left between them. The CDR3 length is 11 residues. Germline values: CDR1 SGHAT, CDR2 FQNNGV. The CDR3 sequence: CASRLTGELFF. As DNA, the CDR3 is TGTGCCAGCAGGTTAACTGGGGAGCTGTTTTTT.

The J gene is TRBJ1-5, the V gene TRBV27; 7 bases are a match to TRBD1. Germline V gene data show CDR1 as MNHEY and CDR2 as SMNVEV (reference sequence). The CDR3 loop spans 14 amino acids. V lost 5 bases, J lost 4 bases, and 5 bases stayed unmatched. CDR3: CASSPGDSNQPQHF. The CDR3 bases are TGTGCCAGCAGTCCCGGGGACAGTAATCAGCCCCAGCATTTT.

CDR3 residues: CASGEQGGTEAFF. CDR3 sequence (DNA): TGTGCCAGTGGGGAACAGGGGGGTACTGAAGCTTTCTTT. V gene TRBV19 combines with J gene TRBJ1-1; 8 bases agree with TRBD1. The CDR3 is made up of 13 amino acids. V gave up 8 bases and J gave up 5 bases; unmatched junction bases: 7. From germline, CDR1 is LNHDA and CDR2 SQIVND (reference sequence).

The V gene is TRBV6-6, the J gene TRBJ1-1, with TRBD1 as a possible D gene (6 bases). The V end was cut by 0 bases, the J end by 3 bases, with 14 bases between. The CDR3 has 16 residues. CDR1 MNHNY and CDR2 SVGAGI come from the germline V gene (reference sequence). This chain's CDR3 is CASSYSRRRGDTEAFF. CDR3 coding DNA: TGTGCCAGCAGTTACTCGAGGAGGAGGGGGGACACTGAAGCTTTCTTT.

This clone was recorded once. The gene calls are TRBV2 and TRBJ1-2; D is unclear. Trimming pared 7 bases from V and 3 bases from J, leaving 15 bases between. Germline CDR1 SNHLY, CDR2 FYNNEI. CDR3 size: 14 residues. The CDR3 protein is CASTLGPMDYGYTF. In DNA, the CDR3 is TGTGCCAGCACCCTTGGGCCCATGGACTATGGCTACACCTTC.

This chain connects TRBV25-1 to TRBJ1-2; no clear D. Germline assignment: CDR1 MGHDK and CDR2 SYGVNS. V was clipped by 4 bases and J by 5 bases, with 8 bases between them. The CDR3 runs 12 residues. This CDR3 is CASSGRGYGYTF. The DNA of the CDR3 is TGTGCCAGCAGTGGTCGGGGTTATGGCTACACCTTC.

The chain employs TRBV2 and TRBJ2-1, with D unclear. Trimming stripped 3 bases from V and 8 bases from J, with 11 bases between. The CDR3 is made up of 13 amino acids. Per the germline V gene, CDR1 is SNHLY and CDR2 is FYNNEI. CDR3 bases: TGTGCCAGCAGTGACCCGGCCACAGATGAGCAGTTCTTC. Translated: CASSDPATDEQFF.

CDR3 bases: TGTGCCTGGATTACGCCGGGACTGAACAATGAGCAGTTCTTC. This encodes CAWITPGLNNEQFF. The V and J genes are TRBV30 and TRBJ2-1; weak D call: TRBD2 (6 bases). This CDR3 region has 14 residues. The V end was cut by 4 bases, the J end by 5 bases, with 15 bases between. CDR1 is GTSNPN and CDR2 is SVGIG in the germline V gene (reference sequence).

The rearrangement uses TRBV11-3 and TRBJ2-7; 11 positions agree with TRBD2. Trimming at V came to 4 bases and at J to 6 bases, leaving 14 bases not matched to a gene. Germline CDR1 and CDR2: SGHNT and YENEEA. This CDR3 has 17 amino acids. The CDR3, as DNA: TGTGCCAGCAGCTCGGGACTAGCGGTCCTAAACCCATTCGAGCAGTACTTC. This translates into CASSSGLAVLNPFEQYF. Supplemented by reference TRBV11-3 and TRBJ2-7, the full variable domain reads EAGVVQSPRYKIIEKKQPVAFWCNPISGHNTLYWYLQNLGQGPELLIRYENEEAVDDSQLPKDRFSAERLKGVDSTLKIQPAELGDSAVYLCASSSGLAVLNPFEQYFGPGTRLTVT.

Worth noting for this clone: One junction end disagrees with the germline gene, perhaps due to a read error. V usage is TRBV7-7 and J usage is TRBJ2-2; 9 nucleotides agree with TRBD1. This CDR3 spans 14 amino acids. Germline CDR1 is SSHAT and CDR2 is FNYEAQ (reference sequence). CDR3 bases: TGTGCTAGCAGCTTAGGGACAGGGACCGGGGAGCTGTTTTTT. Translating it yields CASSLGTGTGELFF.

This clone has only one observation. The chain employs TRBV11-3 and TRBJ2-2, with D perhaps matching TRBD1 or TRBD2 (6 bases each). CDR1 is SGHNT, CDR2 YENEEA, per germline. V lost 1 base and J lost 7, with 22 bases in between. The CDR3 extends over 18 amino acids. Here the CDR3 reads CASSLGGALRSLDGELFF. CDR3 bases: TGTGCCAGCAGCTTAGGGGGGGCCCTTCGGAGCTTGGACGGGGAGCTGTTTTTT.

As DNA, the CDR3 is TGTGCCAGCAGCTTAGTTCTCGGCAGGGACAATGAGCAGTTCTTC. Protein product: CASSLVLGRDNEQFF. V usage is TRBV7-9 and J usage is TRBJ2-1; possibly TRBD1 for D (5 bases). Trimming stripped 1 base from V and 5 bases from J, with 12 bases between. This CDR3 is built from 15 residues. CDR1 SEHNR and CDR2 FQNEAQ come from the germline V gene (reference sequence).

This chain links TRBV27 with TRBJ1-5; D call uncertain. CDR3 size: 15 residues. The V and J ends lost 6 bases and 4 bases respectively, with 16 bases between them. CDR1 and CDR2 from the germline V gene are MNHEY and SMNVEV (reference sequence). The CDR3 loop reads CASRPGSSGNQPQHF. In DNA, the CDR3 is TGTGCCAGCAGACCGGGGTCCTCGGGTAATCAGCCCCAGCATTTT.

The CDR3 coding sequence is TGTGCCAGCAGCTCAACACCAGGCTTGGGTGAAAAACTGTTTTTT. Amino acid sequence: CASSSTPGLGEKLFF. The rearrangement links TRBV7-9 to TRBJ1-4; D is undetermined. Trimming took off 4 bases at V and 7 bases at J, with 16 bases between the two ends. CDR1 and CDR2 from the germline V gene are SEHNR and FQNEAQ (reference sequence). This CDR3 region has 15 residues.

The J gene is TRBJ2-1, the V gene TRBV9; 9 bases are a match to TRBD2. The trim removed 2 bases at V and 6 bases at J, leaving 3 bases unmatched. The germline V gene has CDR1 SGDLS and CDR2 YYNGEE. The length of the CDR3 is 14 residues. CDR3 nucleotide sequence: TGTGCCAGCAGCGTGACTAGCGGAGGCAATGAGCAGTTCTTC. Its translation: CASSVTSGGNEQFF.

V and J are TRBV5-1 and TRBJ1-2; D call uncertain. The CDR3 loop spans 13 amino acids. Germline V gene sequence: CDR1 SGHRS, CDR2 YFSETQ. Trimming pared 0 bases from V and 2 bases from J, leaving 5 bases between. The DNA of the CDR3 is TGCGCCAGCAGCTTGGGCCAGAACTATGGCTACACCTTC. It encodes CASSLGQNYGYTF.